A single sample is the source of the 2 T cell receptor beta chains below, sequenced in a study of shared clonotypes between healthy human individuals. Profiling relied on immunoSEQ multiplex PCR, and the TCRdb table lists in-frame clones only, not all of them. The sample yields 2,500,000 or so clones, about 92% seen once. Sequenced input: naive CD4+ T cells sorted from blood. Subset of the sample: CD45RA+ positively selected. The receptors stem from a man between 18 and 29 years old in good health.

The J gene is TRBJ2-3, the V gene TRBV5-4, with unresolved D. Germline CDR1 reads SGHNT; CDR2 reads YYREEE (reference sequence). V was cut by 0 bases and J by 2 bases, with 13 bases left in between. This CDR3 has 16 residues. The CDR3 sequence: CASSLGGPTLTDTQYF. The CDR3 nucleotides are TGTGCCAGCAGCTTGGGCGGCCCTACGCTCACAGATACGCAGTATTTT.

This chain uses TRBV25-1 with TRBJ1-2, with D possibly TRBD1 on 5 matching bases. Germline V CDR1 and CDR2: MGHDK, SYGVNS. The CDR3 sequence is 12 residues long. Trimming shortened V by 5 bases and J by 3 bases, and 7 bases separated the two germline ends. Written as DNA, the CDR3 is TGTGCCAGCAGTTGGGGGGACTATGGCTACACCTTC. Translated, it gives CASSWGDYGYTF.